The 27 T cell receptor beta chains given below trace back to one sample, sequenced in a study of graft-versus-host responses after intestinal transplantation. Data came from immunoSEQ multiplex PCR; TCRdb stores just in-frame clones and leaves some out. The sample records tens of thousands of clones, 90% being singletons. No antigens are known for them. The specimen comprised unstimulated CD8+ T cells sorted from spleen or lymph node cells, sampled before transplant. The receptors were gathered from a human donor who was the organ donor for an intestinal transplant.

The chain links TRBV28 to TRBJ1-3; the D gene is possibly TRBD1 (6 bases). The CDR3 runs to 16 residues. V lost 5 bases and J lost 0, with 14 bases in between. Germline CDR1 reads MDHEN; CDR2 reads SYDVKM. CDR3 in amino acids: CASSPLTGLSGNTIYF. In DNA, the CDR3 is TGTGCCAGCAGTCCATTGACAGGCCTCTCTGGAAACACCATATATTTT.

In this sample, this clone turned up a few times. This chain uses TRBV7-9 with TRBJ1-2; 8 bases align to TRBD1. Germline V lookup: CDR1 SEHNR, CDR2 FQNEAQ (reference sequence). V shed 5 bases and J 3 bases; nucleotides not matched to a gene: 8. This CDR3 has 15 residues. CDR3 DNA sequence: TGTGCCAGCAGCCTAGGACAGGGAGTAGACTATGGCTACACCTTC. Its protein product is CASSLGQGVDYGYTF.

The CDR3 region is CASTPPWDSGSYGYTF. CDR3 coding DNA: TGCGCCAGCACCCCTCCCTGGGACAGCGGATCCTATGGCTACACCTTC. The chain uses TRBV23-1 and TRBJ1-2, with 7 nucleotides matching TRBD1. TRBV23-1 is labeled an ORF, and its function is uncertain. The CDR3 has 16 residues. V lost 7 bases to trimming and J lost 4 bases; unmatched junction nucleotides: 15.

This clone appeared once. This rearrangement joins TRBV10-1 to TRBJ1-1; no clear D gene. CDR1 is WNHNN, CDR2 SYGVQD, per germline (reference sequence). The CDR3 has 13 amino acids. V was shortened by 11 bases and J by 4 bases, with 17 bases between the two germline ends. The CDR3 DNA reads as TGCGCCTCCTGGCCGGGAGGGAGCACTGAAGCTTTCTTT. It yields the protein CASWPGGSTEAFF.

The CDR3 sequence: CASSQGGASEQYV. The CDR3 nucleotides are TGCGCCAGCAGCCAAGGTGGGGCCTCGGAGCAGTACGTC. The chain joins TRBV4-1 to TRBJ2-7, with D possibly being TRBD1 (5 bases). The V gene's germline CDR1 is MGHRA and CDR2 YSYEKL. Deletions cut 1 base from V and 7 bases from J, with 11 bases between. CDR3 length: 13 residues.

V usage is TRBV7-9 and J usage is TRBJ1-4; 9 bases map to TRBD1. Germline CDR1 is SEHNR and CDR2 is FQNEAQ (reference sequence). CDR3 size: 16 residues. V shed 5 bases and J 7 bases; nucleotides not matched to a gene: 11. The chain's CDR3 is CASSPKPGQGFEKLFF. CDR3 sequence (DNA): TGTGCCAGCAGCCCGAAACCGGGACAGGGATTTGAAAAACTGTTTTTT. The entire variable domain, with the rest obtained from reference TRBV7-9 and TRBJ1-4, is as follows: DTGVSQNPRHKITKRGQNVTFRCDPISEHNRLYWYRQTLGQGPEFLTYFQNEAQLEKSRLLSDRFSAERPKGSFSTLEIQRTEQGDSAMYLCASSPKPGQGFEKLFFGSGTQLSVL.

This chain uses TRBV2 with TRBJ1-2; 7 nucleotides align to TRBD1. V gave up 8 bases and J gave up 4 bases; unmatched junction bases: 13. The length of the CDR3 is 15 residues. The germline gives CDR1 SNHLY, CDR2 FYNNEI. For the CDR3, the DNA is TGTGCCAGCGGGGGTATGGGACAGAAATTCTATGGCTACACCTTC. Residues: CASGGMGQKFYGYTF.

This chain links TRBV7-3 with TRBJ1-6; D might be TRBD1 (6 bases). The CDR3 is 18 residues long. Germline CDR1 and CDR2: SGHTA and FQGTGA. V lost 5 bases to trimming and J lost 16 bases, with 33 bases between them. CDR3 loop: CASSRQLRDISRKLNLHF. DNA of the CDR3: TGTGCCAGCAGCCGACAGTTAAGGGACATTTCCCGTAAGTTAAATCTCCACTTT.

The CDR3 DNA is TGTGCCAGCAGCTTAGAAGGGGTAGCGGGGGGGCATCTCGCTGAGCAGTTCTTC. Translated, it gives CASSLEGVAGGHLAEQFF. This sequence joins TRBV7-9 and TRBJ2-1; 11 bases map to TRBD2. V dropped 1 base and J dropped 9; count of bases not matched to a gene: 14. Germline V gene sequence: CDR1 SEHNR, CDR2 FQNEAQ (reference sequence). The CDR3 loop spans 18 amino acids. Based on the CDR3 plus reference TRBV7-9 and TRBJ2-1, the full variable domain is DTGVSQNPRHKITKRGQNVTFRCDPISEHNRLYWYRQTLGQGPEFLTYFQNEAQLEKSRLLSDRFSAERPKGSFSTLEIQRTEQGDSAMYLCASSLEGVAGGHLAEQFFGPGTRLTVL.

The count of this clone is one. The chain combines TRBV27 with TRBJ1-1, with D perhaps matching TRBD1 (6 bases). CDR3 length equals 15 residues. Deletions cut 1 base from V and 4 bases from J, with 13 bases between. Germline-derived CDR1 and CDR2 are MNHEY and SMNVEV (reference sequence). CDR3 nucleotide sequence: TGTGCCAGCAGTTTATACCCCTCCAGGGGCACTGAAGCTTTCTTT. This codes for CASSLYPSRGTEAFF.

J is TRBJ2-1 and V is TRBV27; D is unclear. CDR3 length: 16 amino acids. Trimming removed 3 bases from V and 0 bases from J, with 12 bases in between. Germline V gives CDR1 MNHEY, CDR2 SMNVEV (reference sequence). DNA for the CDR3: TGTGCCAGCAGTTTTTCGACTTTGAGCTCCTACAATGAGCAGTTCTTC. It translates to CASSFSTLSSYNEQFF.

This chain links TRBV7-9 with TRBJ2-2; D gene ambiguous. Between the trimmed V and J ends, which lost 7 bases and 5 bases, there was a span of 2 bases. CDR1 is SEHNR, CDR2 FQNEAQ, per germline (reference sequence). This CDR3 is built from 10 residues. CDR3 bases: TGTGCCAGCACGACCGGGGAGCTGTTTTTT. It yields the protein CASTTGELFF. The full variable domain, rest sourced from reference TRBV7-9 and TRBJ2-2, is DTGVSQNPRHKITKRGQNVTFRCDPISEHNRLYWYRQTLGQGPEFLTYFQNEAQLEKSRLLSDRFSAERPKGSFSTLEIQRTEQGDSAMYLCASTTGELFFGEGSRLTVL.

The rearrangement joins TRBV4-1 to TRBJ1-1; D possibly corresponds to TRBD1 (5 bases). Trimming stripped 3 bases from V and 0 bases from J, with 14 bases between. CDR3 length: 16 residues. Germline loops: CDR1 MGHRA, CDR2 YSYEKL. The DNA for the CDR3 is TGCGCCAGCAGCCACCTTAGACAGCCCATGAACACTGAAGCTTTCTTT. Its translation: CASSHLRQPMNTEAFF.

The chain has TRBV10-2 and TRBJ2-7; 10 bases align to TRBD1. The CDR3 contains 17 residues. With V trimmed by 0 bases and J by 3 bases, 8 bases remained unmatched. Germline V gene sequence: CDR1 WSHSY, CDR2 SAAADI. CDR3 sequence reads: CASSESGGTGDFYEQYV. CDR3 coding DNA: TGCGCCAGCAGTGAGTCGGGGGGGACAGGGGATTTCTACGAGCAGTACGTC.

This chain links TRBV6-5 with TRBJ2-5, with TRBD1 identical over 10 bases. With V trimmed by 2 bases and J by 2 bases, 2 bases remained unmatched. The CDR3 spans 15 residues. Per germline, CDR1 MNHEY and CDR2 SVGAGI. CDR3 DNA sequence: TGTGCCAGCAGTTACGGACAGGGGGAGCAAGAGACCCAGTACTTC. The encoded protein is CASSYGQGEQETQYF.

This chain connects TRBV25-1 to TRBJ2-2, with D perhaps TRBD1 (6 bases). Per germline, CDR1 MGHDK and CDR2 SYGVNS. The CDR3 spans 15 residues. V lost 6 bases, J lost 0 bases, and 11 bases lay in between. The CDR3 is CASRETGSNTGELFF. In DNA, the CDR3 is TGTGCCAGCAGGGAGACAGGATCGAACACCGGGGAGCTGTTTTTT.

The rearrangement links TRBV4-3 to TRBJ1-5; D is ambiguous. V was cut by 1 base and J by 11 bases, with 12 bases left in between. The CDR3 length is 13 residues. Germline V gives CDR1 LGHNA, CDR2 YSLEER. The CDR3 is CASSQGRGRSQHF. The CDR3 nucleotides are TGCGCCAGCAGCCAAGGTCGGGGTAGGTCCCAGCATTTT.

V gene TRBV19 combines with J gene TRBJ2-5; D unclear. The length of the CDR3 is 16 residues. From germline, CDR1 is LNHDA and CDR2 SQIVND (reference sequence). The germline V and J ends were trimmed by 4 bases and 0 bases, with 15 bases remaining between them. The CDR3 sequence: CASSTPTTEYQETQYF. In nucleotides, the CDR3 is TGTGCCAGTAGTACCCCTACGACGGAGTACCAAGAGACCCAGTACTTC.

The V gene is TRBV2, the J gene TRBJ1-5, with D uncertain. V was shortened by 1 base and J by 2 bases, with 12 bases between the two germline ends. The CDR3 sequence is 16 residues long. The V gene's germline CDR1 is SNHLY and CDR2 FYNNEI. The chain's CDR3 is CASSEGRGFGNQPQHF. The CDR3 DNA sequence: TGTGCCAGCAGTGAAGGGCGGGGATTTGGCAATCAGCCCCAGCATTTT.

This chain links TRBV15 with TRBJ2-2; the match to TRBD2 covers 9 bases. CDR1 is LNHNV and CDR2 is YYDKDF in the germline V gene (reference sequence). The CDR3 runs to 17 residues. V shed 5 bases and J 5 bases; nucleotides not matched to a gene: 12. The CDR3 coding sequence is TGTGCCACCAGCGGGCCTAGCGGGGCCCCGAGGACCGGGGAGCTGTTTTTT. Translating it yields CATSGPSGAPRTGELFF.

The gene calls are TRBV5-1 and TRBJ1-1; TRBD1 matches at 7 bases. With 1 base clipped from V and 5 bases from J, the junction kept 5 bases outside the gene matches. CDR1 is SGHRS, CDR2 YFSETQ, per germline. This CDR3 is built from 14 residues. The CDR3 sequence is CASSLRQGNTEAFF. CDR3 nucleotide sequence: TGCGCCAGCAGCTTGCGACAGGGAAATACTGAAGCTTTCTTT.

This chain links TRBV28 with TRBJ2-7, with D perhaps TRBD1 (6 bases). In germline, CDR1 is MDHEN, CDR2 SYDVKM. The length of the CDR3 is 13 residues. V was cut by 7 bases and J by 7 bases, with 17 bases left in between. CDR3 sequence (DNA): TGTGCCAGCACCTATCACCCCAGGGGAGAGCAGTACGTC. Encoded protein: CASTYHPRGEQYV.

The rearrangement uses TRBV11-2 and TRBJ2-1, with a possible D match to TRBD1 (5 bases). Trimming removed 6 bases from V and 6 bases from J, with 21 bases in between. CDR1 is SGHAT, CDR2 FQNNGV, per germline. This CDR3 is 16 amino acids long. For the CDR3, the DNA is TGTGCCAGCAGAACATCCCCTTGGGGCTTAATCAATGAGCAGTTCTTC. It is translated as CASRTSPWGLINEQFF.

CDR3 in DNA: TGTGCCAGCAGTTACTCAGGGATAGGAGGCACGCAGTATTTT. Translation gives CASSYSGIGGTQYF. V is TRBV6-5 and J is TRBJ2-3; maybe TRBD2 (5 bases). Trimming left V 0 bases short and J 9 bases short, with 13 bases between. The CDR3 length is 14 residues. Germline lookup yields CDR1 MNHEY and CDR2 SVGAGI.

V usage is TRBV10-2 and J usage is TRBJ2-7, with TRBD1 identical over 8 bases. The V segment lost 10 bases and the J segment 9 bases; nucleotides outside the gene matches: 8. The CDR3 has 11 residues. In germline, CDR1 is WSHSY, CDR2 SAAADI. CDR3 sequence (DNA): TGCGCCACGGAGGACAGGGTACGGCAGTACGTC. Encoded protein: CATEDRVRQYV.

This chain links TRBV4-3 with TRBJ1-4; the match to TRBD1 covers 10 bases. J was trimmed by 1 base and V by 1 base; bases with no gene match: 0. CDR1 is LGHNA, CDR2 YSLEER, per germline. The CDR3 is 16 amino acids. CDR3 bases: TGCGCCAGCAGCCAAGGGACAGGGGGAACTAATGAAAAACTGTTTTTT. Translation: CASSQGTGGTNEKLFF.

The chain links TRBV7-9 to TRBJ1-2, with TRBD1 as a possible D gene (5 bases). Trimming took 5 bases from V and 6 from J, leaving 10 bases between them. The CDR3 has 12 residues. Germline-derived CDR1 and CDR2 are SEHNR and FQNEAQ (reference sequence). The CDR3 sequence is CASSPQGNGYTF. CDR3 nucleotide sequence: TGTGCCAGCAGCCCCCAGGGAAATGGCTACACCTTC.